Presented here are 21 T cell receptor beta chains from one specimen sequenced in a study of blood T cell repertoires in COVID-19. Profiling relied on immunoSEQ multiplex PCR, and the TCRdb table lists in-frame clones only, not all of them. The profile shows tens of thousands of clones, approximately 86% of them singletons. The sample consisted of peripheral blood. The receptors shown here come from a man at least 80 years old with active or convalescent COVID-19.

This clone was seen only once. The CDR3 reads CASSPRQGARTGELFF. In DNA form, the CDR3 reads TGTGCCAGCAGTCCCCGACAGGGGGCGCGAACCGGGGAGCTGTTTTTT. This sequence joins TRBV28 and TRBJ2-2, with 10 bases matching TRBD1. V lost 5 bases and J lost 5; bases outside the gene matches: 8. The germline V gene encodes CDR1 MDHEN and CDR2 SYDVKM. The CDR3 is 16 residues long.

V gene TRBV27 combines with J gene TRBJ1-6; D is undetermined. The CDR3 consists of 16 residues. The germline V and J ends were trimmed by 5 bases and 0 bases, with 11 bases remaining between them. The germline CDR1 and CDR2 sequences are MNHEY and SMNVEV (reference sequence). The CDR3 is CASSVFGSSYNSPLHF. CDR3 in DNA: TGTGCCAGCAGTGTATTCGGGAGCTCCTATAATTCACCCCTCCACTTT.

V is TRBV19 and J is TRBJ2-5; TRBD2 matches 13 bases. Trimming cost V 4 bases and J 3 bases; bases outside gene matches: 2. Germline lookup yields CDR1 LNHDA and CDR2 SQIVND (reference sequence). This CDR3 spans 15 amino acids. In nucleotides, the CDR3 is TGTGCCAGTAGTAGGGGGACTAGCGGGGAAGAGACCCAGTACTTC. This codes for CASSRGTSGEETQYF.

The gene calls are TRBV7-2 and TRBJ1-6, with D tentatively TRBD1 (5 bases). Germline CDR1 reads SGHTA; CDR2 reads FQGNSA. V lost 1 base, J lost 7 bases, and 8 bases lay in between. The CDR3 contains 14 residues. CDR3 loop: CASSLVQANSPLHF. The CDR3, as DNA: TGTGCCAGCAGCTTAGTACAGGCCAATTCACCCCTCCACTTT.

V is TRBV30 and J is TRBJ1-2; TRBD1 matches 7 bases. The junction had 4 bases not matched to a gene; V was cut back by 2 bases and J by 4 bases. The germline V gene has CDR1 GTSNPN and CDR2 SVGIG (reference sequence). The CDR3 is 13 residues long. This CDR3 is CAWSKGQFYGYTF. CDR3 coding DNA: TGTGCCTGGAGTAAGGGACAGTTCTATGGCTACACCTTC.

The chain uses TRBV2 and TRBJ1-6; a possible D gene is TRBD1 (6 bases). V lost 5 bases and J 9 bases, leaving 14 bases between the germline ends. CDR3 length equals 14 residues. The germline V gene has CDR1 SNHLY and CDR2 FYNNEI. CDR3 protein: CASSWRARGSPLHF. The DNA of the CDR3 is TGTGCCAGCAGTTGGAGAGCCAGGGGTTCACCCCTCCACTTT.

This chain uses TRBV5-1 with TRBJ2-1; 10 bases align to TRBD1. V was clipped by 1 base and J by 5 bases; unmatched bases: 3. The CDR3 is 15 residues long. The germline CDR1 and CDR2 sequences are SGHRS and YFSETQ. CDR3 protein: CASSLPGQGNNEQFF. As DNA, the CDR3 is TGCGCCAGCAGCTTGCCGGGACAGGGGAACAATGAGCAGTTCTTC.

The chain has TRBV19 and TRBJ2-5; the D is unclear. Germline V gene lookup returns CDR1 LNHDA and CDR2 SQIVND (reference sequence). The CDR3 extends over 13 amino acids. Trimming shortened V by 3 bases and J by 5 bases, and 10 bases separated the two germline ends. CDR3 region: CASSMSVGETQYF. The CDR3 DNA reads as TGTGCCAGTAGTATGTCGGTCGGGGAGACCCAGTACTTC.

The chain uses TRBV18 and TRBJ1-2, with D unresolved. There are 16 residues in the CDR3. CDR1 and CDR2 (germline): KGHSH, LQKENI. The V end was cut by 6 bases, the J end by 3 bases, with 20 bases between. The CDR3 sequence is CASSLTSGVFDYGYTF. CDR3 nucleotides: TGTGCCAGCTCCCTCACGTCCGGGGTGTTTGACTATGGCTACACCTTC.

The CDR3, as DNA: TGTGCCAGCAGTTTCGTACTAGGGGGAGCTTTCTTT. Residues: CASSFVLGGAFF. The rearrangement links TRBV28 to TRBJ1-1; weak D call: TRBD1 (6 bases). Germline values: CDR1 MDHEN, CDR2 SYDVKM. V was pared by 3 bases and J by 10 bases, with 12 bases between. CDR3 length equals 12 residues.

V and J are TRBV12-3 or TRBV12-4 and TRBJ1-1; D not resolved. V was pared by 3 bases and J by 2 bases, with 7 bases between. CDR3 length: 13 residues. The DNA for the CDR3 is TGTGCCAGCAGTTTTCACCTAAACACTGAAGCTTTCTTT. This encodes CASSFHLNTEAFF.

CDR3 region: CASRQFLGRGNTGELFF. CDR3 in DNA: TGTGCCAGCAGACAATTCCTCGGCCGGGGGAACACCGGGGAGCTGTTTTTT. The J gene is TRBJ2-2, the V gene TRBV13; D possibly corresponds to TRBD2 (5 bases). The CDR3 totals 17 residues. Looked up from germline, CDR1 is PRHDT and CDR2 is FYEKMQ (reference sequence). The germline V and J ends were trimmed by 6 bases and 1 base, with 18 bases remaining between them.

This clone occurred a few times. This chain links TRBV10-1 with TRBJ1-3; D is unclear. The germline V gene has CDR1 WNHNN and CDR2 SYGVQD (reference sequence). The CDR3 contains 13 residues. V gave up 4 bases and J gave up 1 base, with 5 bases separating them. CDR3 bases: TGCGCCAGCAGTGTATCTTCTGGAAACACCATATATTTT. Residues: CASSVSSGNTIYF.

This chain links TRBV18 with TRBJ1-5, with D perhaps TRBD1 (5 bases). V gave up 3 bases and J gave up 11 bases, with 14 bases separating them. Germline V gene lookup returns CDR1 KGHSH and CDR2 LQKENI. This CDR3 is built from 13 residues. CDR3 coding DNA: TGTGCCAGCTCACCGCAGGGCCCATCTTCCCAGCATTTT. The encoded protein is CASSPQGPSSQHF.

J is TRBJ1-1 and V is TRBV7-9; 7 bases line up with TRBD1. The CDR3 runs 12 residues. Looked up from germline, CDR1 is SEHNR and CDR2 is FQNEAQ (reference sequence). J gave up 4 bases and V 7 bases, and 3 bases lay outside the gene matches. CDR3 DNA: TGTGCCAGCACCCGGACAGGCACTGAAGCTTTCTTT. This sequence encodes CASTRTGTEAFF.

The V gene is TRBV7-2, the J gene TRBJ2-1; 12 nucleotides line up with TRBD2. Germline-derived CDR1 and CDR2 are SGHTA and FQGNSA. CDR3 length: 17 residues. The junction had 13 bases not matched to a gene; V was cut back by 5 bases and J by 8 bases. The CDR3 nucleotides are TGTGCCAGCAGCCCGAGGATTTGGACTAGCGGGAAACATGAGCAGTTCTTC. This translates into CASSPRIWTSGKHEQFF.

The CDR3 DNA is TGTGCCAGCAGCATCACACCGAACACTGAAGCTTTCTTT. Translating gives CASSITPNTEAFF. V usage is TRBV7-3 and J usage is TRBJ1-1; D gene uncertain. Trimming left V 5 bases short and J 1 base short, with 8 bases between. This CDR3 has 13 amino acids. Germline V lookup: CDR1 SGHTA, CDR2 FQGTGA.

The rearrangement joins TRBV19 to TRBJ1-3; 7 nucleotides agree with TRBD1. The CDR3 has 13 residues. Germline V gives CDR1 LNHDA, CDR2 SQIVND (reference sequence). Losses at the gene ends were 3 bases for V and 7 bases for J; bases not matched to a gene: 3. Written as DNA, the CDR3 is TGTGCCAGTAGTATCCCGACAGGGAACACCATATATTTT. This sequence encodes CASSIPTGNTIYF.

The chain uses TRBV6-6 and TRBJ1-1, with D possibly being TRBD1 (6 bases). This CDR3 spans 14 amino acids. Germline V lookup: CDR1 MNHNY, CDR2 SVGAGI (reference sequence). With 5 bases removed from V and 1 base from J, the gap between germline ends came to 11 bases. CDR3 nucleotide sequence: TGTGCCAGCAGTCCTCGGACAGAGAACACTGAAGCTTTCTTT. It yields the protein CASSPRTENTEAFF.

The chain recombines TRBV14 with TRBJ2-7; 7 bases map to TRBD1. J gave up 3 bases and V 1 base, and 3 bases lay outside the gene matches. CDR1 and CDR2 (germline): SGHDN, FVKESK. CDR3 length equals 14 residues. In DNA form, the CDR3 reads TGTGCCAGCAGCCAAGCAGGGGGAATCTACGAGCAGTACGTC. Its translation is CASSQAGGIYEQYV.

The chain's CDR3 is CASSLQTGYHTEAFF. The DNA of the CDR3 is TGTGCCAGCAGTCTCCAGACAGGGTATCACACTGAAGCTTTCTTT. The rearrangement joins TRBV6-5 to TRBJ1-1, with TRBD1 matching 7 bases. V trimming: 5 bases; J trimming: 3 bases; junction bases outside the gene matches: 9. Germline loops: CDR1 MNHEY, CDR2 SVGAGI. The CDR3 consists of 15 residues.